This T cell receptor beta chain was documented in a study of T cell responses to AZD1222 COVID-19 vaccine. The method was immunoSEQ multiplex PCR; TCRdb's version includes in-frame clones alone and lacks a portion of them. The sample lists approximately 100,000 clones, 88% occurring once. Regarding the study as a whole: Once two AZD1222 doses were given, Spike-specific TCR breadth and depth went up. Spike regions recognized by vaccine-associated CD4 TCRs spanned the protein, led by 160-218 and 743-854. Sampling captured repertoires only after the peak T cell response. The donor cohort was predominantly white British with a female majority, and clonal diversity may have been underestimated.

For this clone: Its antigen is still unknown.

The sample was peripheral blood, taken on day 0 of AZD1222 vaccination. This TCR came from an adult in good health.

The CDR3 sequence: CASSLRGSYEQYF. In DNA form, the CDR3 reads TGTGCCAGCTCACTCAGGGGATCCTACGAGCAGTACTTC. The chain couples TRBV18 to TRBJ2-7, with D possibly being TRBD1 (6 bases). Germline CDR1 KGHSH, CDR2 LQKENI. The CDR3 extends over 13 amino acids. V lost 4 bases and J lost 1, with 8 bases in between.